Below are 21 T cell receptor beta chains sequenced from a single sample in a study of radiotherapy plus CTLA-4 blockade in lung cancer. The method was immunoSEQ multiplex PCR; TCRdb's version includes in-frame clones alone and lacks a portion of them. The sample shows 45,000 or so clones, approximately 90% of them seen only once. The material sequenced was peripheral blood, taken from a patient treated with radiotherapy plus ipilimumab. Every receptor here comes from a human donor with non-small cell lung cancer whose response to radiotherapy plus ipilimumab could not be evaluated.

Only one count was recorded for this clone. The chain employs TRBV7-2 and TRBJ2-7, with 8 positions matching TRBD2. Germline lookup yields CDR1 SGHTA and CDR2 FQGNSA. J was trimmed by 2 bases and V by 0 bases; bases with no gene match: 12. This CDR3 spans 18 amino acids. This CDR3 is CASSLALGRTGGAYEQYF. CDR3 DNA: TGTGCCAGCAGCTTAGCGTTAGGGAGGACGGGAGGGGCCTACGAGCAGTACTTC.

The chain carries TRBV5-1 and TRBJ1-2, with 9 bases matching TRBD1. Germline assignment: CDR1 SGHRS and CDR2 YFSETQ. J gave up 4 bases and V 4 bases, and 14 bases lay outside the gene matches. The length of the CDR3 is 17 residues. The CDR3 reads CASSLQGQGGRTYGYTF. As DNA, the CDR3 is TGCGCCAGCAGCCTTCAGGGACAGGGCGGACGTACCTATGGCTACACCTTC.

This clone came up a few times. The chain is built from TRBV4-3 and TRBJ1-3; D possibly corresponds to TRBD1 (6 bases). Germline V gene data show CDR1 as LGHNA and CDR2 as YSLEER. The CDR3 contains 16 residues. Trimming pared 3 bases from V and 3 bases from J, leaving 15 bases between. CDR3 DNA sequence: TGCGCCAGCAGCCATCGAGCGCAGGGGTTTGGAAACACCATATATTTT. The encoded protein is CASSHRAQGFGNTIYF.

The chain couples TRBV2 to TRBJ1-6; 7 bases agree with TRBD1. CDR1 is SNHLY and CDR2 is FYNNEI in the germline V gene. The V and J ends lost 7 bases and 0 bases, in that order; junction bases with no gene match: 3. This CDR3 is 15 amino acids long. The CDR3: CASKDRSSYNSPLHF. In DNA form, the CDR3 reads TGTGCCAGCAAGGACAGGAGCTCCTATAATTCACCCCTCCACTTT.

A remark on this clone: One end of the junction fails to match germline, which may point to a read error. Distinct nucleotide sequences in the sample also encode this CDR3. The chain combines TRBV30 with TRBJ2-7; 11 bases line up with TRBD2. Germline V gives CDR1 GTSNPN, CDR2 SVGIG (reference sequence). The CDR3 runs to 15 residues. The CDR3 protein is CAWSLAGGGTYEQYF. CDR3 DNA sequence: TGTGCCTGGAGTCTAGCGGGAGGAGGGACCTACGAACAGTACTTC.

The CDR3 nucleotides are TGTGCCAGCAGTTTCCCCCGGGACAGTGGCATTCAGTACTTC. Protein sequence: CASSFPRDSGIQYF. The V and J genes are TRBV28 and TRBJ2-4; 7 bases align to TRBD1. Looked up from germline, CDR1 is MDHEN and CDR2 is SYDVKM. The V segment lost 3 bases and the J segment 9 bases; nucleotides outside the gene matches: 8. CDR3 length: 14 amino acids.

This rearrangement joins TRBV18 to TRBJ2-3, with D unresolved. Trimming took off 1 base at V and 3 bases at J, with 8 bases between the two ends. Per the germline V gene, CDR1 is KGHSH and CDR2 is LQKENI. The CDR3 consists of 14 residues. The CDR3 DNA follows: TGTGCCAGCTCACCACTAGACACTACAGATACGCAGTATTTT. Translating it yields CASSPLDTTDTQYF. Combining the CDR3 with reference TRBV18 and TRBJ2-3 gives the whole variable domain NAGVMQNPRHLVRRRGQEARLRCSPMKGHSHVYWYRQLPEEGLKFMVYLQKENIIDESGMPKERFSAEFPKEGPSILRIQQVVRGDSAAYFCASSPLDTTDTQYFGPGTRLTVL.

The chain links TRBV10-2 to TRBJ1-6; D possibly corresponds to TRBD1 (6 bases). V lost 2 bases and J lost 6, with 14 bases in between. The CDR3 runs to 16 residues. Germline V gene sequence: CDR1 WSHSY, CDR2 SAAADI. CDR3 loop: CASSETGRRINSPLHF. The CDR3 region has the DNA TGCGCCAGCAGTGAGACAGGGCGACGGATTAATTCACCCCTCCACTTT.

V gene TRBV7-9 combines with J gene TRBJ2-5; the D gene is possibly TRBD2 (6 bases). With 3 bases removed from V and 4 bases from J, the gap between germline ends came to 18 bases. The CDR3 totals 16 residues. Germline CDR1 and CDR2: SEHNR and FQNEAQ (reference sequence). CDR3 sequence: CASSLASGLRRETQYF. CDR3 nucleotide sequence: TGTGCCAGCAGCTTGGCCTCGGGACTCAGGAGAGAGACCCAGTACTTC.

This chain connects TRBV5-1 to TRBJ1-4, with 9 bases matching TRBD1. Losses at the gene ends were 3 bases for V and 6 bases for J; bases not matched to a gene: 9. The CDR3 covers 16 residues. Germline assignment: CDR1 SGHRS and CDR2 YFSETQ. The DNA for the CDR3 is TGCGCCAGCAGCTCCGATCCGGGACAGGGAGATGAAAAACTGTTTTTT. Translating gives CASSSDPGQGDEKLFF.

J is TRBJ2-1 and V is TRBV5-1, with 10 positions matching TRBD2. Germline CDR1 SGHRS, CDR2 YFSETQ. Losses at the gene ends were 4 bases for V and 8 bases for J; bases not matched to a gene: 12. The CDR3 extends over 16 amino acids. The CDR3 protein is CASSHGTASGGDEQFF. The CDR3 nucleotides are TGCGCCAGCAGCCATGGTACGGCTAGCGGGGGCGATGAGCAGTTCTTC.

The J gene is TRBJ1-4, the V gene TRBV28, with TRBD1 matching over 8 bases. This CDR3 contains 16 residues. In germline, CDR1 is MDHEN, CDR2 SYDVKM. The V gene end was trimmed by 2 bases and the J gene end by 6 bases; junction bases not matched to a gene: 8. The CDR3 region has the DNA TGTGCCAGCAGTTTAACCAGGGGGCGAGGTTATGAAAAACTGTTTTTT. Translating it yields CASSLTRGRGYEKLFF.

This clone was counted between two and nine times. V usage is TRBV2 and J usage is TRBJ2-2, with a weak D call TRBD1 (5 bases). Looked up from germline, CDR1 is SNHLY and CDR2 is FYNNEI. Between the trimmed V and J ends, which lost 6 bases and 4 bases, there was a span of 15 bases. The CDR3 length is 15 residues. CDR3 nucleotides: TGTGCCAGCAGCAACCAGGGTTTGGTCACCGGGGAGCTGTTTTTT. This encodes CASSNQGLVTGELFF.

The CDR3 DNA sequence: TGTGCCAGCAGTGAACAGGGGAAGTATGGCTACACCTTC. Translation: CASSEQGKYGYTF. The chain is built from TRBV2 and TRBJ1-2; D is perhaps TRBD1 (6 bases). Between the trimmed V and J ends, which lost 2 bases and 5 bases, there was a span of 9 bases. The V gene's germline CDR1 is SNHLY and CDR2 FYNNEI. The CDR3 length is 13 residues.

The chain recombines TRBV19 with TRBJ2-2; D call uncertain. This CDR3 comprises 12 residues. In germline, CDR1 is LNHDA, CDR2 SQIVND (reference sequence). Trimming pared 10 bases from V and 6 bases from J, leaving 12 bases between. The CDR3 region has the DNA TGTGCCACCTCTTCCGAGGCCGGGGAGCTGTTTTTT. It encodes CATSSEAGELFF.

This chain joins TRBV7-9 and TRBJ2-2, with 7 bases identical to TRBD2. Trimming at V came to 3 bases and at J to 0 bases, leaving 1 base not matched to a gene. The CDR3 has 15 residues. Germline values: CDR1 SEHNR, CDR2 FQNEAQ (reference sequence). In nucleotides, the CDR3 is TGTGCCAGCAGCTTGGGGGGGTCGAACACCGGGGAGCTGTTTTTT. Translation gives CASSLGGSNTGELFF.

The gene calls are TRBV7-2 and TRBJ2-5; 8 bases are shared with TRBD2. CDR3 length equals 16 residues. V shed 0 bases and J 5 bases; nucleotides not matched to a gene: 8. CDR1 is SGHTA, CDR2 FQGNSA, per germline. In DNA, the CDR3 is TGTGCCAGCAGCTTAGCTCCGGGAGGGTCCGGGGAGACCCAGTACTTC. As protein: CASSLAPGGSGETQYF.

The chain carries TRBV6-1 and TRBJ1-2; the D gene is possibly TRBD1 (5 bases). V was clipped by 0 bases and J by 2 bases, with 10 bases between them. Per the germline V gene, CDR1 is MNHNS and CDR2 is SASEGT. The CDR3 is 15 amino acids. CDR3 residues: CASSEATAGNYGYTF. CDR3 DNA sequence: TGTGCCAGCAGTGAAGCTACCGCAGGGAACTATGGCTACACCTTC.

The chain recombines TRBV11-2 with TRBJ2-7; D perhaps matches TRBD1 (6 bases). The length of the CDR3 is 16 residues. V was cut by 6 bases and J by 4 bases, with 22 bases left in between. Per the germline V gene, CDR1 is SGHAT and CDR2 is FQNNGV. CDR3 region: CASSFSGRQGNYEQYF. The DNA of the CDR3 is TGTGCCAGCAGTTTCTCCGGGCGGCAGGGGAATTACGAGCAGTACTTC.

A word on this clone: This CDR3 is also generated by other DNA sequences in the sample. The chain combines TRBV7-2 with TRBJ1-2; D is uncertain. The CDR3 spans 15 residues. From germline, CDR1 is SGHTA and CDR2 FQGNSA. V was cut by 5 bases and J by 0 bases, with 13 bases left in between. CDR3 DNA: TGTGCCAGCAGCCGTGGGAGCGCCCCTAACTATGGCTACACCTTC. Its protein product is CASSRGSAPNYGYTF.

The chain recombines TRBV6-1 with TRBJ2-1, with 8 nucleotides matching TRBD1. Germline CDR1 is MNHNS and CDR2 is SASEGT. J gave up 5 bases and V 3 bases, and 6 bases lay outside the gene matches. This CDR3 has 15 residues. DNA of the CDR3: TGTGCCAGCAGTGAGGGGACAGGAATTCACAATGAGCAGTTCTTC. Residues: CASSEGTGIHNEQFF.